The present T cell receptor (beta chain) was sequenced within a study of blood T cell repertoires in COVID-19. Which cohort a participant joined came from the clinical history participants gave. In the authors' methods: By means of reference gene primer amplification, nucleated cell counts were estimated. Here immunoSEQ multiplex PCR was the method, and the copy in TCRdb shows in-frame clones only, minus some. V and J calls and clone size are copied from that table; D and trimming were computed from the DNA. Here the sample spans around 200,000 clones, 75% to 85% being singletons. Germline CDR1 and CDR2: SGHRS and YFSETQ. CDR3 length: 15 residues. V was shortened by 5 bases and J by 5 bases, with 16 bases between the two germline ends.

This clonotype originated in a woman aged 35 to 49 with acute COVID-19. Sequenced: PBMCs or T cells enriched from blood (not recorded which). The V and J genes are TRBV5-1 and TRBJ2-2, with a weak D call TRBD2 (5 bases). The CDR3 DNA reads TGCGCCAGCAGATCCAGGACTGATACAACCGGGGAGCTGTTTTTT. It codes for CASRSRTDTTGELFF.